This record concerns one T cell receptor (beta chain) sequence. These data belong to a study of blood T cell repertoires in COVID-19. Participants' own reports of clinical history determined their cohort assignment. Clones were sequenced by immunoSEQ multiplex PCR, and TCRdb holds only the in-frame ones, with some missing. The sample consists of 350,000 to 400,000 clones, 75% to 90% of them appearing once. The germline CDR1 and CDR2 sequences are SGHTA and FQGTGA. V was shortened by 4 bases and J by 5 bases, with 11 bases between the two germline ends. This CDR3 is 13 amino acids long. Sequenced: PBMCs or T cells enriched from blood (not recorded which). The sequence came from a man between 18 and 29 years old who had recovered from COVID-19. The chain links TRBV7-3 to TRBJ1-1; D perhaps matches TRBD1 (5 bases). Here the CDR3 reads CASSSGVSTEAFF. DNA for the CDR3: TGTGCCAGCAGCTCGGGGGTTTCTACTGAAGCTTTCTTT.